This T cell receptor beta chain stems from a study of identical twins. The CDR3 extends over 17 amino acids. Trimming at V came to 11 bases and at J to 2 bases, leaving 20 bases not matched to a gene. TCRdb reprocessed the 5' RACE reads via MiXCR and lists one record per CDR3 protein. The repertoire holds about 190,000 distinct CDR3 sequences, with about 16% as singletons. This clonotype was counted many times. Antigen: not known. Findings of the study overall: High-abundance cord blood beta clonotypes had fewer insertions; memory repertoires showed none.

This same sample was also part of a study on T cells expressing NK-cell markers.

The TCR was taken from a woman aged 18-29 years in good health. V is TRBV12-3 or TRBV12-4 and J is TRBJ1-1, with 7 bases lining up with TRBD1. The sequenced material came from CD8+ T cells sorted from blood. This CDR3 is CAFSLPQGDRFNTEAFF. CDR3 coding DNA: TGTGCCTTCAGTTTACCCCAGGGGGACAGATTTAACACTGAAGCTTTCTTT.